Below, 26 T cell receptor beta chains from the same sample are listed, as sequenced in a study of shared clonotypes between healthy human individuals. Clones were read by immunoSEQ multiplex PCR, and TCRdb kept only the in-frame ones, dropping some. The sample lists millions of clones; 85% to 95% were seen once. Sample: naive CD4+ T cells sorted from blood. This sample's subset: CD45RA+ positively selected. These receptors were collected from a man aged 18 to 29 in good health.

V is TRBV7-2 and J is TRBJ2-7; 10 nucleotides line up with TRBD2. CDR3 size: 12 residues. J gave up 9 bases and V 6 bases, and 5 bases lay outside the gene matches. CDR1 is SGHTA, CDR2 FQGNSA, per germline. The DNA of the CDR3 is TGTGCCAGCAGGCTAGCGGGAGATCGGCAGTACTTC. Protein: CASRLAGDRQYF.

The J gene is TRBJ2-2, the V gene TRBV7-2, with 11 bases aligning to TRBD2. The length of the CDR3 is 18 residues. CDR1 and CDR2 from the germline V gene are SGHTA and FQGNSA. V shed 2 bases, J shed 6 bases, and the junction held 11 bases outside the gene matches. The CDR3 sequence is CASSLRSLAGGLAGELFF. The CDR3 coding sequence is TGTGCCAGCAGCTTAAGGTCCCTAGCGGGAGGATTGGCCGGGGAGCTGTTTTTT.

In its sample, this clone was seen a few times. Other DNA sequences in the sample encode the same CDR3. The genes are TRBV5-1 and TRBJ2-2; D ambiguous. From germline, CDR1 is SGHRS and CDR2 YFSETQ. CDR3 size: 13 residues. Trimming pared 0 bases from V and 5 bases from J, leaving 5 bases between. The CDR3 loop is CASSLAGTGELFF. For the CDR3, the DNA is TGCGCCAGCAGCTTGGCTGGGACCGGGGAGCTGTTTTTT. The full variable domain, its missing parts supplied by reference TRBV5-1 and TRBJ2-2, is KAGVTQTPRYLIKTRGQQVTLSCSPISGHRSVSWYQQTPGQGLQFLFEYFSETQRNKGNFPGRFSGRQFSNSRSEMNVSTLELGDSALYLCASSLAGTGELFFGEGSRLTVL.

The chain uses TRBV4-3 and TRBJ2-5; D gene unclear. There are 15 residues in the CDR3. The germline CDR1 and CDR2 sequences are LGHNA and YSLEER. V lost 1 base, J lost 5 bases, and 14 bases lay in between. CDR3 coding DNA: TGCGCCAGCAGCCAAGCGAACCAAAAACTGGAGACCCAGTACTTC. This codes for CASSQANQKLETQYF.

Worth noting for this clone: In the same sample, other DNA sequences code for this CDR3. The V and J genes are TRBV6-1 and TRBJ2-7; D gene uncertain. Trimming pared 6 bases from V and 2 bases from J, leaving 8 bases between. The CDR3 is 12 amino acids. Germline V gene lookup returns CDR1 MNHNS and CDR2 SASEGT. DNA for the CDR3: TGTGCCAGCAGGCAAGGTACCTACGAGCAGTACTTC. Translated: CASRQGTYEQYF.

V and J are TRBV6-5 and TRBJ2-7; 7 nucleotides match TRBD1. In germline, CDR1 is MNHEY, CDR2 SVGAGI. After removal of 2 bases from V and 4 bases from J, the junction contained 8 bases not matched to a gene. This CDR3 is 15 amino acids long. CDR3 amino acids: CASSYERQGPYEQYF. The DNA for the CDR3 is TGTGCCAGCAGTTACGAGAGACAGGGACCTTACGAGCAGTACTTC.

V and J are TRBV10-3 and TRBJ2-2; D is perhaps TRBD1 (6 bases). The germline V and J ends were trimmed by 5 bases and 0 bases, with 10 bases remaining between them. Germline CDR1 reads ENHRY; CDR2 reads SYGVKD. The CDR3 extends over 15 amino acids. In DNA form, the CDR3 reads TGTGCCATCAGTTCCGGGACAACGAACACCGGGGAGCTGTTTTTT. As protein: CAISSGTTNTGELFF.

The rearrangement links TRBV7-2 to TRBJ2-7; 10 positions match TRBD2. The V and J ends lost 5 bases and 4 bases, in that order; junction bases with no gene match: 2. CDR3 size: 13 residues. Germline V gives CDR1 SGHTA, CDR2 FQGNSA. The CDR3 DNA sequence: TGTGCCAGCAGCGAGGGACTAGCGTACGAGCAGTACTTC. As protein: CASSEGLAYEQYF. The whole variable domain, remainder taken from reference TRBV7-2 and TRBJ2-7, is GAGVSQSPSNKVTEKGKDVELRCDPISGHTALYWYRQSLGQGLEFLIYFQGNSAPDKSGLPSDRFSAERTGGSVSTLTIQRTQQEDSAVYLCASSEGLAYEQYFGPGTRLTVT.

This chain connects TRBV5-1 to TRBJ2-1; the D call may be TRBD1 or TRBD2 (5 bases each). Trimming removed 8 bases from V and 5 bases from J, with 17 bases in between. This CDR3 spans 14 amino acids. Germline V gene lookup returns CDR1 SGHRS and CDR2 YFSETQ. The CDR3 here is CASYTGTSDNEQFF. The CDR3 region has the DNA TGCGCCAGTTATACCGGGACCTCTGACAATGAGCAGTTCTTC.

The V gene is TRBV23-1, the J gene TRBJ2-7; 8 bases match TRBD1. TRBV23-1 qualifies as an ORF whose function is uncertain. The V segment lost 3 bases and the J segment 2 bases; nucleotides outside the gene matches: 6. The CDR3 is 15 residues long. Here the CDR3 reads CASSQKDRGPYEQYF. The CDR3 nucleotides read TGCGCCAGCAGTCAGAAAGACAGGGGACCCTACGAGCAGTACTTC.

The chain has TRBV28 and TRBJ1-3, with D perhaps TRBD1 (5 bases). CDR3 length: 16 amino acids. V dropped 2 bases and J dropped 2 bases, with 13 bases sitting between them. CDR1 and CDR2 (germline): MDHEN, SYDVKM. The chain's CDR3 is CASSLGGVTTGNTIYF. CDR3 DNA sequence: TGTGCCAGCAGTTTAGGAGGGGTCACGACTGGAAACACCATATATTTT.

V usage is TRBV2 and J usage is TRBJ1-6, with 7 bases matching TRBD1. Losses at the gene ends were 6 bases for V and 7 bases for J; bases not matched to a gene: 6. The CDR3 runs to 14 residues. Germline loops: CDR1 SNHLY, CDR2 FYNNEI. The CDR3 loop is CASSLTGPNSPLHF. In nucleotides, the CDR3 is TGTGCCAGCAGCCTGACAGGGCCCAATTCACCCCTCCACTTT.

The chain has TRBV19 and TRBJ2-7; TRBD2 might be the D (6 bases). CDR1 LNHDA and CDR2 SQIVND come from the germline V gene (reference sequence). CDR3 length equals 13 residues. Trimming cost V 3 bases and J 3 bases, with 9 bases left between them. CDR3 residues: CASSIMGGYEQYF. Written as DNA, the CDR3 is TGTGCCAGTAGTATTATGGGGGGCTACGAGCAGTACTTC.

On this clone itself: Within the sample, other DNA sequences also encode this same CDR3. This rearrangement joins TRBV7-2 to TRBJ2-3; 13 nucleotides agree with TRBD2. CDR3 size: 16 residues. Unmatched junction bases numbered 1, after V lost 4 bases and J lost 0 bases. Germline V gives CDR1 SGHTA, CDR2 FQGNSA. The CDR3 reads CASSWGLAGSTDTQYF. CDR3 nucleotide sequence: TGTGCCAGCAGCTGGGGACTAGCGGGAAGCACAGATACGCAGTATTTT.

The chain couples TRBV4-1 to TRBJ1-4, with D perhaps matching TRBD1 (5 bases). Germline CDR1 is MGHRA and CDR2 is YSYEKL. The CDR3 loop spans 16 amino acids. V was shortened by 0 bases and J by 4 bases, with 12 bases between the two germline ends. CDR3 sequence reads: CASSQDWGRINEKLFF. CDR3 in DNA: TGCGCCAGCAGCCAAGACTGGGGACGTATTAATGAAAAACTGTTTTTT.

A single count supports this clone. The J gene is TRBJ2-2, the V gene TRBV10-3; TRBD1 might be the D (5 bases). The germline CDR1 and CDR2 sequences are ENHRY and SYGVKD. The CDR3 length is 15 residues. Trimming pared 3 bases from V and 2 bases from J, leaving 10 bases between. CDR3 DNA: TGTGCCATCAGTGAAAGACAGTTTAACACCGGGGAGCTGTTTTTT. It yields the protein CAISERQFNTGELFF.

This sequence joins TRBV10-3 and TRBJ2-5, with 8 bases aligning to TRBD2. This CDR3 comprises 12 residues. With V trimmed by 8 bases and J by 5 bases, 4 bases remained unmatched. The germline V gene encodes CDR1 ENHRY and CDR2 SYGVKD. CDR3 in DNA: TGTGCCATCGGGTCGGGGGGGGAGACCCAGTACTTC. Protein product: CAIGSGGETQYF.

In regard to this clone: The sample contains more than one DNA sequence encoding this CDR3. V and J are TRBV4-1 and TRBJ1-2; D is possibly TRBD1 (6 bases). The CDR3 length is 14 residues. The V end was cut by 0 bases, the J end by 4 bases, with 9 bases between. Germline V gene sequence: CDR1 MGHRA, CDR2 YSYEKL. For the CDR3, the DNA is TGCGCCAGCAGCCAAGAAGGGGGAACCTATGGCTACACCTTC. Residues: CASSQEGGTYGYTF.

CDR3 sequence reads: CASRPVSTYEQYF. The CDR3 bases are TGTGCCAGCAGGCCCGTCTCCACCTACGAGCAGTACTTC. The V and J genes are TRBV6-1 and TRBJ2-7; D uncertain. The germline CDR1 and CDR2 sequences are MNHNS and SASEGT. This CDR3 region has 13 residues. Trimming cost V 6 bases and J 2 bases, with 11 bases left between them.

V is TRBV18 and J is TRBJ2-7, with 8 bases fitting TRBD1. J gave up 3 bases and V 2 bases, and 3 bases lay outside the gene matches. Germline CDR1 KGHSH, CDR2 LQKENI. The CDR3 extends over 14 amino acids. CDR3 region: CASSPETGGYEQYF. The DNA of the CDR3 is TGTGCCAGCTCACCAGAAACAGGGGGCTACGAGCAGTACTTC.

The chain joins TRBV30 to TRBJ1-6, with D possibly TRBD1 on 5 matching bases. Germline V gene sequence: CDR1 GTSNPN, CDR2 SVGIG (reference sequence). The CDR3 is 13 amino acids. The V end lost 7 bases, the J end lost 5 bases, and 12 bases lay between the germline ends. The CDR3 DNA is TGTGCCTCGACAGAGGGAAATAATTCACCCCTCCACTTT. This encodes CASTEGNNSPLHF.

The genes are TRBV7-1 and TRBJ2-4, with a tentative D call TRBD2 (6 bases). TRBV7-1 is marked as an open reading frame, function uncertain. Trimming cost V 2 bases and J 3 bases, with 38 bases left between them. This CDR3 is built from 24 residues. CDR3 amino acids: CASSSPDKKNSSGRGSYLKNIQYF. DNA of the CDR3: TGTGCCAGCAGCTCACCCGACAAGAAAAATTCGAGCGGACGGGGGAGTTATCTCAAAAACATTCAGTACTTC.

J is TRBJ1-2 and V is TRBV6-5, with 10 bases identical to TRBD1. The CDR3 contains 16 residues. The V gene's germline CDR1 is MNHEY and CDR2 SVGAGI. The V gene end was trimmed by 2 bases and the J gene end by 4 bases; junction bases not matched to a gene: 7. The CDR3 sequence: CASSYGRTGGSYGYTF. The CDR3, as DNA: TGTGCCAGCAGTTACGGAAGGACAGGGGGAAGCTATGGCTACACCTTC.

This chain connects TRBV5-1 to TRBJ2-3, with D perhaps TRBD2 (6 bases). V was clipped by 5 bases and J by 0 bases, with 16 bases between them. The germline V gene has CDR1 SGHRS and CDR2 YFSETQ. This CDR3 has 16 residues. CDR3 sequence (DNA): TGCGCCAGCAGACCCGCCGGGACTCTAAGCACAGATACGCAGTATTTT. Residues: CASRPAGTLSTDTQYF.

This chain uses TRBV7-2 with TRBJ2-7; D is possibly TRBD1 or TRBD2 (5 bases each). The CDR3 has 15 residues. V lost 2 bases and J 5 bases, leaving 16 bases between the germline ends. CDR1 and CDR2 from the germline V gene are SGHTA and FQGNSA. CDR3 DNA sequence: TGTGCCAGCAGCTTAATTCCCGGGAACAGGCACGAGCAGTACTTC. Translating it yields CASSLIPGNRHEQYF.

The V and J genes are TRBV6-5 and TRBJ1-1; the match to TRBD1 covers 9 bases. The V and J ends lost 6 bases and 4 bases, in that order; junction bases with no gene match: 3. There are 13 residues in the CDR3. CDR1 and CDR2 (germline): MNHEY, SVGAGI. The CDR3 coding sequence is TGTGCCAGCAGGGGACAGGGAACCACTGAAGCTTTCTTT. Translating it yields CASRGQGTTEAFF.